The source of this T cell receptor (beta chain) is a study of T cell repertoires in cytomegalovirus infection. In the study overall: As its CMV epitopes, the study selected recently identified HLA-C-restricted and well-studied HLA-B-restricted targets. Shared public TCR beta signatures pointed to both CMV infection and a matching HLA type. Study-wide points: Clonotype analysis showed dominance of the ex vivo response by HLA-C-restricted CMV-specific TCR beta clonotypes. Individuals carrying CMV plus the relevant HLA were identified by cumulative frequency of public TCR beta families.

Germline CDR1 reads SGHTA; CDR2 reads FQGNSA. The CDR3 is 16 residues long. V dropped 5 bases and J dropped 1 base, with 14 bases sitting between them. This clonotype has just a few counts. Antigen: not known. TCRdb independently ran MiXCR on the reads; one entry per CDR3 protein. Among approximately 770,000 distinct CDR3 sequences listed, 25% to 30% were seen once. The chain has TRBV7-2 and TRBJ2-2, with TRBD1 as a possible D gene (6 bases). Sequenced here: cultured CD8+ T cells from PBMCs, sampled from culture after CMV antigen stimulation. The sequence was collected from a human donor in good health (CMV status not recorded). Some clones in this sample may be carry-over from other donors' samples. The CDR3 DNA reads TGTGCCAGCAGCAAAAACGAGGGGGTGAACACCGGGGAGCTGTTTTTT. Translated: CASSKNEGVNTGELFF.